This TCR beta chain was captured by sequencing in a study of shared clonotypes between healthy human individuals. This clone was recorded once. Method: immunoSEQ multiplex PCR; TCRdb's copy keeps in-frame clones and lacks some. Among about 500,000 clones, 77% were seen once, and the ten largest hold 9.5% to 15%. This TCR came from a woman aged 35 to 49 in good health. Some clones in this sample may be carry-over from other donors' samples. The material sequenced was PBMCs.

CDR3 loop: CASSQDRDRVVYEQYF. Written as DNA, the CDR3 is TGTGCCAGCAGCCAAGACCGGGACAGGGTGGTTTACGAGCAGTACTTC. This chain connects TRBV4-2 to TRBJ2-7; 9 nucleotides match TRBD1. This CDR3 has 16 residues. Germline V gives CDR1 LGHNA, CDR2 YNFKEQ. With V trimmed by 0 bases and J by 4 bases, 7 bases remained unmatched.